These 24 T cell receptor beta chains were sequenced from one sample in a study of T-cell memory formation after mild COVID-19. In TCRdb, the 5' RACE reads were re-called with MiXCR into one record per CDR3 protein. This table has around 200,000 distinct CDR3 sequences, approximately 17% appearing once. Input material: PBMCs or a T cell subset sorted from them (not recorded which). Every receptor here comes from a man between 18 and 29 years old who had mild COVID-19 (a few samples of this study predate the infection). Cell type and time point are not known.

This clonotype came up many times. The CDR3 coding sequence is TGTGCCAGCAGCCCTAGTAGCGGACAGGGCTCGACGCAGTATTTT. Its protein product is CASSPSSGQGSTQYF. This chain connects TRBV7-2 to TRBJ2-3; 8 bases align to TRBD1. V shed 5 bases, J shed 9 bases, and the junction held 13 bases outside the gene matches. The CDR3 has 15 amino acids. Germline CDR1 is SGHTA and CDR2 is FQGNSA.

This clonotype has more than one count but fewer than ten. The rearrangement uses TRBV7-8 and TRBJ2-5; 11 bases are a match to TRBD2. After removal of 1 base from V and 1 base from J, the junction contained 5 bases not matched to a gene. This CDR3 has 17 residues. CDR1 and CDR2 from the germline V gene are SGHVS and FQNEAQ. This chain's CDR3 is CASSLDLGTSGQETQYF. The CDR3 coding sequence is TGTGCCAGCAGCTTAGACTTGGGGACTAGCGGCCAAGAGACCCAGTACTTC. Variable domain in full (rest from reference TRBV7-8 and TRBJ2-5): GAGVSQSPRYKVAKRGQDVALRCDPISGHVSLFWYQQALGQGPEFLTYFQNEAQLDKSGLPSDRFFAERPEGSVSTLKIQRTQQEDSAVYLCASSLDLGTSGQETQYFGPGTRLLVL.

The chain is built from TRBV4-3 and TRBJ2-2; a possible D gene is TRBD1 (5 bases). The V and J ends lost 3 bases and 5 bases respectively, with 10 bases between them. The germline V gene has CDR1 LGHNA and CDR2 YSLEER. This CDR3 has 14 amino acids. CDR3 in amino acids: CASSHGQGTGELFF. Written as DNA, the CDR3 is TGCGCCAGCAGCCATGGGCAGGGAACCGGGGAGCTGTTTTTT.

This clonotype was counted at least ten times. This sequence joins TRBV6-2 or TRBV6-3 and TRBJ2-1; D is unclear. Germline values: CDR1 MNHEY, CDR2 SVGEGT. With 1 base removed from V and 7 bases from J, the gap between germline ends came to 2 bases. The CDR3 has 11 amino acids. This chain's CDR3 is CASSYWNEQFF. The DNA of the CDR3 is TGTGCCAGCAGTTACTGGAATGAGCAGTTCTTC.

The rearrangement joins TRBV5-1 to TRBJ2-7; 7 positions agree with TRBD2. Germline trimming cut 0 bases from V and 6 bases from J; bases unmatched to any gene: 3. Germline lookup yields CDR1 SGHRS and CDR2 YFSETQ. This CDR3 is 13 amino acids long. The CDR3 DNA sequence: TGCGCCAGCAGCTTGGGACTAGCCGTCGAGCAGTACTTC. Translation: CASSLGLAVEQYF. The whole variable domain, remainder taken from reference TRBV5-1 and TRBJ2-7, is KAGVTQTPRYLIKTRGQQVTLSCSPISGHRSVSWYQQTPGQGLQFLFEYFSETQRNKGNFPGRFSGRQFSNSRSEMNVSTLELGDSALYLCASSLGLAVEQYFGPGTRLTVT.

The chain links TRBV5-4 to TRBJ2-5; 9 bases align to TRBD1. CDR1 SGHNT and CDR2 YYREEE come from the germline V gene (reference sequence). V dropped 4 bases and J dropped 4; count of bases not matched to a gene: 5. This CDR3 has 14 amino acids. For the CDR3, the DNA is TGTGCCAGCAGCAAGGGACAGGGAGGAGAGACCCAGTACTTC. This gives the protein CASSKGQGGETQYF. The full variable domain, with the rest looked up from reference TRBV5-4 and TRBJ2-5, is ETGVTQSPTHLIKTRGQQVTLRCSSQSGHNTVSWYQQALGQGPQFIFQYYREEENGRGNFPPRFSGLQFPNYSSELNVNALELDDSALYLCASSKGQGGETQYFGPGTRLLVL.

This clonotype occurred a few times. In nucleotides, the CDR3 is TGTGCCAGCAGCTTACAGCTAGCGGGGCAAGAGACCCAGTACTTC. It yields the protein CASSLQLAGQETQYF. V is TRBV7-9 and J is TRBJ2-5, with 9 bases lining up with TRBD2. Germline-derived CDR1 and CDR2 are SEHNR and FQNEAQ (reference sequence). V gave up 2 bases and J gave up 2 bases; unmatched junction bases: 3. CDR3 length: 15 residues.

In this sample, this clonotype turned up a few times. The V and J genes are TRBV27 and TRBJ2-1, with 10 bases that match TRBD2. The length of the CDR3 is 14 residues. V gave up 8 bases and J gave up 10 bases; unmatched junction bases: 11. Germline values: CDR1 MNHEY, CDR2 SMNVEV (reference sequence). CDR3 region: CASQGPAGGQEQFF. CDR3 coding DNA: TGTGCCAGCCAAGGGCCAGCGGGGGGGCAGGAGCAGTTCTTC.

The V call is TRBV6-6, the J call TRBJ1-4; D gene ambiguous. Germline CDR1 is MNHNY and CDR2 is SVGAGI (reference sequence). The CDR3 extends over 14 amino acids. V lost 4 bases and J 3 bases, leaving 9 bases between the germline ends. CDR3 bases: TGTGCCAGCAGTTCCTTTCGGGCTAATGAAAAACTGTTTTTT. It codes for CASSSFRANEKLFF.

This clonotype was seen a handful of times. The chain couples TRBV5-1 to TRBJ2-2; the D is unclear. This CDR3 has 12 amino acids. Germline V lookup: CDR1 SGHRS, CDR2 YFSETQ. Trimming removed 5 bases from V and 8 bases from J, with 10 bases in between. The CDR3 coding sequence is TGCGCCAGCAGTCTACAATCGGGGGAGCTGTTTTTT. This sequence encodes CASSLQSGELFF.

This clonotype appeared a few times. This chain connects TRBV28 to TRBJ2-6; TRBD1 matches at 8 bases. There are 16 residues in the CDR3. Germline V gene lookup returns CDR1 MDHEN and CDR2 SYDVKM. The junction had 7 bases not matched to a gene; V was cut back by 8 bases and J by 1 base. CDR3 sequence reads: CASHGTGLSGANVLTF. DNA of the CDR3: TGTGCCAGCCACGGGACAGGACTTTCTGGGGCCAACGTCCTGACTTTC.

The rearrangement joins TRBV7-2 to TRBJ2-5, with 10 bases matching TRBD2. The CDR3 contains 18 residues. Germline lookup yields CDR1 SGHTA and CDR2 FQGNSA. V was clipped by 5 bases and J by 2 bases; unmatched bases: 14. CDR3 in DNA: TGTGCCAGCAGCCCTGTGGCTAGCGGGGGAGCCCGGCAAGAGACCCAGTACTTC. Its translation: CASSPVASGGARQETQYF.

This chain joins TRBV5-1 and TRBJ1-3; D gene unclear. The germline V and J ends were trimmed by 4 bases and 0 bases, with 14 bases remaining between them. The CDR3 length is 16 residues. The V gene's germline CDR1 is SGHRS and CDR2 YFSETQ. The CDR3 region has the DNA TGCGCCAGCAGCCTGGGTGACTCTTCCTCTGGAAACACCATATATTTT. Encoded protein: CASSLGDSSSGNTIYF. The entire variable domain, with the rest obtained from reference TRBV5-1 and TRBJ1-3, is as follows: KAGVTQTPRYLIKTRGQQVTLSCSPISGHRSVSWYQQTPGQGLQFLFEYFSETQRNKGNFPGRFSGRQFSNSRSEMNVSTLELGDSALYLCASSLGDSSSGNTIYFGEGSWLTVV.

The gene calls are TRBV4-3 and TRBJ1-2, with a tentative D call TRBD1 (5 bases). The CDR3 consists of 18 residues. Germline CDR1 is LGHNA and CDR2 is YSLEER. Trimming removed 3 bases from V and 8 bases from J, with 28 bases in between. The CDR3 loop reads CASSHPPGQGRSNGGYTF. CDR3 sequence (DNA): TGCGCCAGCAGCCATCCCCCCGGGCAGGGTCGATCGAACGGCGGCTACACCTTC.

CDR3 sequence: CASIKGQGRAYEQYV. The CDR3 nucleotides read TGTGCCAGCATCAAGGGGCAGGGGAGGGCCTACGAGCAGTACGTC. The J gene is TRBJ2-7, the V gene TRBV6-6, with a possible D match to TRBD2 (7 bases). V lost 7 bases and J 2 bases, leaving 18 bases between the germline ends. The CDR3 has 15 amino acids. Germline assignment: CDR1 MNHNY and CDR2 SVGAGI (reference sequence).

The table lists this clonotype with many counts. The chain uses TRBV3-1 and TRBJ2-2, with 10 bases identical to TRBD2. Germline V gene sequence: CDR1 LGHDT, CDR2 YNNKEL (reference sequence). The ends lost 1 base at V and 5 bases at J; junction bases unmatched: 4. The CDR3 has 16 residues. CDR3 in DNA: TGTGCCAGCAGCCAAGGTCTAGCGGGAGCAACCGGGGAGCTGTTTTTT. This codes for CASSQGLAGATGELFF.

This clonotype was counted only a few times. The rearrangement uses TRBV10-3 and TRBJ1-6, with TRBD1 matching over 7 bases. Germline-derived CDR1 and CDR2 are ENHRY and SYGVKD. The CDR3 spans 13 residues. J was trimmed by 14 bases and V by 3 bases; bases with no gene match: 7. CDR3 region: CAISDRTGFSLHF. In DNA form, the CDR3 reads TGTGCCATCAGTGATCGGACAGGTTTTTCCCTCCACTTT.

This clonotype has only a few counts. The CDR3 nucleotides read TGTGCCAGCAGCTTAGGGCTAGGAGGCACTGAGCAGTTCTTC. This encodes CASSLGLGGTEQFF. V is TRBV7-3 and J is TRBJ2-1, with D perhaps TRBD2 (5 bases). V lost 2 bases to trimming and J lost 9 bases, with 14 bases between them. The CDR3 is made up of 14 amino acids. CDR1 is SGHTA, CDR2 FQGTGA, per germline.

The rearrangement links TRBV9 to TRBJ1-1; 7 bases align to TRBD1. Unmatched junction bases numbered 6, after V lost 3 bases and J lost 4 bases. Germline CDR1 SGDLS, CDR2 YYNGEE. This CDR3 spans 14 amino acids. CDR3 coding DNA: TGTGCCAGCAGCGCGGACCCAGGGGGCACTGAAGCTTTCTTT. Amino acids: CASSADPGGTEAFF.

The rearrangement uses TRBV4-3 and TRBJ2-7; the D gene could be TRBD1 or TRBD2 (6 bases each). CDR1 is LGHNA and CDR2 is YSLEER in the germline V gene. The CDR3 runs to 14 residues. Trimming left V 0 bases short and J 9 bases short, with 15 bases between. In nucleotides, the CDR3 is TGCGCCAGCAGCCAAGAATTTATGGGGGGCGGGCAGTACTTC. This translates into CASSQEFMGGGQYF.

V is TRBV5-4 and J is TRBJ2-3; D might be TRBD2 (6 bases). Trimming removed 5 bases at V and 6 bases at J, with 10 bases between. Germline CDR1 reads SGHNT; CDR2 reads YYREEE (reference sequence). The CDR3 has 12 residues. In DNA form, the CDR3 reads TGTGCCAGCAGTTATGGGAGGGATACGCAGTATTTT. It codes for CASSYGRDTQYF. Variable domain in full (rest from reference TRBV5-4 and TRBJ2-3): ETGVTQSPTHLIKTRGQQVTLRCSSQSGHNTVSWYQQALGQGPQFIFQYYREEENGRGNFPPRFSGLQFPNYSSELNVNALELDDSALYLCASSYGRDTQYFGPGTRLTVL.

This clonotype came up a few times. The V and J genes are TRBV30 and TRBJ1-1, with D perhaps TRBD1 (5 bases). From germline, CDR1 is GTSNPN and CDR2 SVGIG (reference sequence). V lost 8 bases and J 1 base, leaving 14 bases between the germline ends. The CDR3 runs 13 residues. This CDR3 is CATHGAGNTEAFF. The DNA of the CDR3 is TGTGCCACCCATGGGGCCGGGAACACTGAAGCTTTCTTT.

This clonotype was counted between two and nine times. This chain's CDR3 is CSANTGGQGTQYF. DNA for the CDR3: TGCAGTGCTAACACGGGGGGGCAAGGTACGCAGTATTTT. The rearrangement joins TRBV20-1 to TRBJ2-3; TRBD2 matches at 8 bases. The V gene's germline CDR1 is DFQATT and CDR2 SNEGSKA (reference sequence). After removal of 4 bases from V and 8 bases from J, the junction contained 8 bases not matched to a gene. The CDR3 covers 13 residues.

V and J are TRBV10-1 and TRBJ2-2; D not certain. V lost 4 bases to trimming and J lost 7 bases, with 10 bases between them. Germline V lookup: CDR1 WNHNN, CDR2 SYGVQD (reference sequence). The CDR3 contains 13 residues. CDR3 DNA: TGCGCCAGCAGTGCCGTAGGATACGGGGAGCTGTTTTTT. Protein product: CASSAVGYGELFF.